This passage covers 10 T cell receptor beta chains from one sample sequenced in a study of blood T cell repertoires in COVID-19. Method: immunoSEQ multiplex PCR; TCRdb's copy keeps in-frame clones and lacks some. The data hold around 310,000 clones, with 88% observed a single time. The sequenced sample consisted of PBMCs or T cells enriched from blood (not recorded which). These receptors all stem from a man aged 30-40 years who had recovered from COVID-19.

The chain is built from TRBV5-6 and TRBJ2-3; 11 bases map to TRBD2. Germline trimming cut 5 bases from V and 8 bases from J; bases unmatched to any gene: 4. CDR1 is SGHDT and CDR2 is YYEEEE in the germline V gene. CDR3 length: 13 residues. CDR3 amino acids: CASRLTSGATQYF. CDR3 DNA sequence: TGTGCCAGCAGATTGACTAGCGGGGCTACGCAGTATTTT. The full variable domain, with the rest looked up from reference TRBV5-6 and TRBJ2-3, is DAGVTQSPTHLIKTRGQQVTLRCSPKSGHDTVSWYQQALGQGPQFIFQYYEEEERQRGNFPDRFSGHQFPNYSSELNVNALLLGDSALYLCASRLTSGATQYFGPGTRLTVL.

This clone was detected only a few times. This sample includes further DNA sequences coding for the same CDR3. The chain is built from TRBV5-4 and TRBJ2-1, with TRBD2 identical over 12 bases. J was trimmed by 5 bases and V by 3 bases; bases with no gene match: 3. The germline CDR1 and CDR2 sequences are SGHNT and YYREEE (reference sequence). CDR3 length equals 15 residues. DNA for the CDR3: TGTGCCAGCAGCTCTAGGACTAGCGGGGACAATGAGCAGTTCTTC. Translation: CASSSRTSGDNEQFF.

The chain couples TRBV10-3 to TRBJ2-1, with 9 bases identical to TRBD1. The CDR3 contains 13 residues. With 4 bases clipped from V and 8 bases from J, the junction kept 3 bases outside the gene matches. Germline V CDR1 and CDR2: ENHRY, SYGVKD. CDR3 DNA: TGTGCCATCAGTGGACAGGGGGTTGATGAGCAGTTCTTC. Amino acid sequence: CAISGQGVDEQFF.

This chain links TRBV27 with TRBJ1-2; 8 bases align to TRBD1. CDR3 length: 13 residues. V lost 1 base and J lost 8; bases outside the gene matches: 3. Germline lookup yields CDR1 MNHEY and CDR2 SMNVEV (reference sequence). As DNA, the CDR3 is TGTGCCAGCAGTTTATGGGGACAGGACGGCTACACCTTC. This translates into CASSLWGQDGYTF.

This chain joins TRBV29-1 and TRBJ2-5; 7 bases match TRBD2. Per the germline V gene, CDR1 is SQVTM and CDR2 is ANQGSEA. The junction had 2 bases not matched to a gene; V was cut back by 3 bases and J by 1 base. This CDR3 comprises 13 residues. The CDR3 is CSVEGTTQETQYF. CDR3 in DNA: TGCAGCGTTGAGGGGACTACCCAAGAGACCCAGTACTTC.

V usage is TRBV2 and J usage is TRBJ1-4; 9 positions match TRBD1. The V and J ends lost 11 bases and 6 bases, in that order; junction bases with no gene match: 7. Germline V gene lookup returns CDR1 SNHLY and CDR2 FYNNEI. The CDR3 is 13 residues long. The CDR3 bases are TGTGCCGGATCTGACAGGGGGTATGAAAAACTGTTTTTT. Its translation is CAGSDRGYEKLFF.

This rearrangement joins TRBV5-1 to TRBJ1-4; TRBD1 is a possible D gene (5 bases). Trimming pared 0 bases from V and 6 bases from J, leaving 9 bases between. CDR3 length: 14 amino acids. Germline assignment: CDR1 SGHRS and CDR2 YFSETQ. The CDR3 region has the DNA TGCGCCAGCAGCTTGGTGGCAGGGCATGAAAAACTGTTTTTT. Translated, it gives CASSLVAGHEKLFF.

DNA for the CDR3: TGTGCCACCAGCAGGGGGACAGGGTTAATCACTGAAGCTTTCTTT. This translates into CATSRGTGLITEAFF. The chain couples TRBV15 to TRBJ1-1, with 9 bases lining up with TRBD1. This CDR3 comprises 15 residues. Germline lookup yields CDR1 LNHNV and CDR2 YYDKDF (reference sequence). V gave up 3 bases and J gave up 4 bases; unmatched junction bases: 6. The complete variable domain, with remaining parts taken from reference TRBV15 and TRBJ1-1, reads DAMVIQNPRYQVTQFGKPVTLSCSQTLNHNVMYWYQQKSSQAPKLLFHYYDKDFNNEADTPDNFQSRRPNTSFCFLDIRSPGLGDTAMYLCATSRGTGLITEAFFGQGTRLTVV.

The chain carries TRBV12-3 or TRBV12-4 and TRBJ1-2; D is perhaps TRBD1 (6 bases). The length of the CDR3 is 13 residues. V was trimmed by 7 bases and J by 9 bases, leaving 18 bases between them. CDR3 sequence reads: CASTRTGYVRYTF. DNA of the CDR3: TGTGCCAGCACCCGCACAGGGTATGTACGCTACACCTTC.

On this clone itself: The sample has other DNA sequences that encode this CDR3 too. CDR3 sequence (DNA): TGTGCCAGCAGCTTAACAGGGGGGTTAAATGAAAAACTGTTTTTT. It translates to CASSLTGGLNEKLFF. The chain joins TRBV7-9 to TRBJ1-4; 8 bases line up with TRBD1. Per germline, CDR1 SEHNR and CDR2 FQNEAQ (reference sequence). The CDR3 runs 15 residues. The J segment lost 5 bases and the V segment lost 2 bases, leaving 4 bases of the junction unmatched. The full variable domain, with the rest looked up from reference TRBV7-9 and TRBJ1-4, is DTGVSQNPRHKITKRGQNVTFRCDPISEHNRLYWYRQTLGQGPEFLTYFQNEAQLEKSRLLSDRFSAERPKGSFSTLEIQRTEQGDSAMYLCASSLTGGLNEKLFFGSGTQLSVL.